This T cell receptor beta chain originates from a study of tumor-infiltrating lymphocytes in localized non-small cell lung cancer. On the study more broadly: Some samples were collected after neoadjuvant chemotherapy; smokers, never-smokers and several histologies were included. Tumor tissue and non-adjacent uninvolved lung came from each patient.

A remark on this clone: Its specificity is unknown.

Trimming at V came to 2 bases and at J to 2 bases, leaving 3 bases not matched to a gene. Germline V gene lookup returns CDR1 MNHNY and CDR2 SVGAGI (reference sequence). This CDR3 comprises 15 residues. Here immunoSEQ multiplex PCR was the method, and the copy in TCRdb shows in-frame clones only, minus some. Of just under 7,500 clones listed, roughly three quarters are singletons. Study conclusions and caveats: T-cell fraction did not differ between immunotypes IM1 and IM2. Technical variation could not be separated from intratumor heterogeneity here.

This TCR was sampled from a human donor with non-small cell lung cancer. V is TRBV6-6 and J is TRBJ2-7; the match to TRBD2 covers 10 bases. The sequencing input was uninvolved lung tissue not adjacent to the tumor. The CDR3 bases are TGTGCCAGCAGTTACGGCCTAGCGGGGGCCTACGAGCAGTACTTC. As protein: CASSYGLAGAYEQYF.